The text below deals with one T cell receptor (beta chain). These data originate in a study of control samples from healthy donors and cancer patients. TCRdb's table, derived via immunoSEQ multiplex PCR, lists solely in-frame clones and lacks some. This table has 150,000 or so clones, 94% appearing once. CDR3 length equals 13 residues. Germline V gives CDR1 KGHDR, CDR2 SFDVKD. Trimming removed 3 bases at V and 6 bases at J, with 8 bases between. This chain uses TRBV24-1 with TRBJ2-1; a weak D match, TRBD1 (6 bases). The receptor comes from a man aged 40-49 years in good health. Sample: blood. The CDR3 DNA reads as TGTGCCACCAGTGATCCGGACAGCAATGAGCAGTTCTTC. Translating it yields CATSDPDSNEQFF.